Following are 19 T cell receptor beta chains from one sample sequenced in a study of regulatory T cells in long-lasting Graves disease. Noted time point: persistent/refractory GD, antithyroid drugs over 5 years with positive TRAb. PBMCs were the source of the RNA used for TCR sequencing. Relying on iRepertoire HTBI primers and Arm-PCR of CDR3 regions, the team built TCR beta libraries. Each CDR3 protein is one row after TCRdb ran MiXCR on the multiplex PCR reads. Altogether 500,000 to 800,000 distinct CDR3 sequences are present, approximately 29% being singletons, with the ten largest covering 40% to 50%. The specimen comprised peripheral blood mononuclear cells (PBMCs), sampled when the disease was refractory, from a patient treated with antithyroid drugs. The receptors shown here come from a female donor with Graves disease.

The chain is built from TRBV11-2 and TRBJ2-5, with a tentative D call TRBD1 (6 bases). CDR1 and CDR2 (germline): SGHAT, FQNNGV. This CDR3 spans 15 amino acids. The ends were cut back, 5 bases at V and 5 bases at J, with 18 bases in the middle. In DNA, the CDR3 is TGTGCCAGCAGCCCCCAAACAGGGTCGCGGGAGACCCAGTACTTC. It codes for CASSPQTGSRETQYF.

The chain couples TRBV6-1 to TRBJ2-6; 10 bases match TRBD1. Germline V gene lookup returns CDR1 MNHNS and CDR2 SASEGT. There are 19 residues in the CDR3. After removal of 5 bases from V and 2 bases from J, the junction contained 12 bases not matched to a gene. The CDR3 DNA follows: TGTGCCAGCAGTCTAGGACAGGGGGTACCTGTAACTGGGGCCAACGTCCTGACTTTC. Its translation is CASSLGQGVPVTGANVLTF.

The genes are TRBV4-1 and TRBJ1-1; no definite D call. V lost 7 bases and J lost 7, with 16 bases in between. Germline CDR1 and CDR2: MGHRA and YSYEKL. There are 13 residues in the CDR3. CDR3 DNA sequence: TGCGCCAGCACCTCGATCGGAACACTTGAAGCTTTCTTT. Its protein is CASTSIGTLEAFF.

This clonotype was counted at least ten times. The chain carries TRBV2 and TRBJ2-5, with 10 bases identical to TRBD2. V lost 1 base and J lost 5; bases outside the gene matches: 7. Germline lookup yields CDR1 SNHLY and CDR2 FYNNEI. This CDR3 spans 16 amino acids. The CDR3 protein is CASSEEWLAGAETQYF. DNA for the CDR3: TGTGCCAGCAGTGAAGAGTGGCTAGCGGGAGCTGAGACCCAGTACTTC.

This clonotype was seen only a few times. The V gene is TRBV7-2, the J gene TRBJ1-3; possibly TRBD1 for D (6 bases). The CDR3 sequence is 15 residues long. Trimming stripped 1 base from V and 4 bases from J, with 11 bases between. CDR1 is SGHTA and CDR2 is FQGNSA in the germline V gene. CDR3 amino acids: CASSLGGGRGNTIYF. The CDR3 DNA reads as TGTGCCAGCAGCTTAGGGGGGGGGCGGGGAAACACCATATATTTT.

This chain connects TRBV20-1 to TRBJ1-1; D is uncertain. This CDR3 contains 13 residues. V dropped 4 bases and J dropped 0 bases, with 9 bases sitting between them. Germline CDR1 reads DFQATT; CDR2 reads SNEGSKA (reference sequence). CDR3 loop: CSAIEVVNTEAFF. The DNA for the CDR3 is TGCAGTGCTATCGAAGTGGTGAACACTGAAGCTTTCTTT.

The chain couples TRBV7-3 to TRBJ2-2, with D perhaps matching TRBD2 (6 bases). V lost 4 bases and J lost 6, with 18 bases in between. This CDR3 has 16 residues. CDR1 and CDR2 (germline): SGHTA, FQGTGA. CDR3 protein: CASSSRLDRSSGELFF. CDR3 nucleotide sequence: TGTGCCAGCAGCTCAAGACTAGATCGGAGCTCCGGGGAGCTGTTTTTT.

This clonotype was counted only a few times. J is TRBJ2-2 and V is TRBV12-3 or TRBV12-4, with D maybe TRBD1 (5 bases). There are 11 residues in the CDR3. Between the trimmed V and J ends, which lost 5 bases and 13 bases, there was a span of 11 bases. The CDR3 nucleotides are TGTGCCAGCAGTCAACTGGGGCGGCTGTTTTTT. It codes for CASSQLGRLFF.

This clonotype was seen many times. The chain carries TRBV11-2 and TRBJ2-7, with 9 bases that match TRBD2. V trimming: 1 base; J trimming: 3 bases; junction bases outside the gene matches: 13. The CDR3 sequence is 18 residues long. Germline V CDR1 and CDR2: SGHAT, FQNNGV. The CDR3 DNA reads TGTGCCAGCAGCTTAGTTTTATCAGTGACTAGCGGAAACTACGAGCAGTACTTC. Its protein product is CASSLVLSVTSGNYEQYF.

The V and J genes are TRBV27 and TRBJ1-6, with D uncertain. The CDR3 length is 13 residues. V lost 5 bases to trimming and J lost 7 bases, with 9 bases between them. Germline loops: CDR1 MNHEY, CDR2 SMNVEV (reference sequence). The CDR3 here is CASSTIGNSPLHF. CDR3 coding DNA: TGTGCCAGCAGTACTATAGGCAATTCACCCCTCCACTTT.

The chain links TRBV7-9 to TRBJ1-5; D is unclear. The length of the CDR3 is 16 residues. The germline V gene encodes CDR1 SEHNR and CDR2 FQNEAQ (reference sequence). V was clipped by 1 base and J by 2 bases, with 12 bases between them. The CDR3: CASSLGADYGNQPQHF. CDR3 DNA sequence: TGTGCCAGCAGCTTAGGAGCTGATTACGGCAATCAGCCCCAGCATTTT.

The chain has TRBV28 and TRBJ1-4; D is ambiguous. V was trimmed by 4 bases and J by 2 bases, leaving 11 bases between them. Germline CDR1 is MDHEN and CDR2 is SYDVKM. This CDR3 comprises 15 residues. The CDR3 nucleotides are TGTGCCAGCAGTTCCCTGGGGTTGACTAATGAAAAACTGTTTTTT. Amino acids: CASSSLGLTNEKLFF.

The chain joins TRBV12-5 to TRBJ2-7, with unresolved D. This CDR3 comprises 11 residues. Germline values: CDR1 LGHNT, CDR2 FRNRAP. V was clipped by 4 bases and J by 4 bases, with 5 bases between them. The CDR3: CASGWGYEQYF. The CDR3, as DNA: TGTGCTAGTGGTTGGGGATACGAGCAGTACTTC.

This clonotype appeared many times. The chain uses TRBV28 and TRBJ2-7, with 9 bases lining up with TRBD1. Germline lookup yields CDR1 MDHEN and CDR2 SYDVKM. V shed 6 bases and J 3 bases; nucleotides not matched to a gene: 9. This CDR3 contains 15 residues. CDR3 coding DNA: TGTGCCAGCAGGGTACGGACAGGGGTCGACTACGAGCAGTACTTC. This codes for CASRVRTGVDYEQYF.

This clonotype was recorded many times. V usage is TRBV12-3 or TRBV12-4 and J usage is TRBJ1-2, with D possibly matching TRBD1 (5 bases). CDR3 length: 13 amino acids. The V gene lost 6 bases and the J gene lost 1 base, with 9 bases spanning the gap. CDR3 in DNA: TGTGCCAGCAGCATAGACAGTAACTATGGCTACACCTTC. This translates into CASSIDSNYGYTF.

This clonotype was seen a handful of times. The rearrangement links TRBV6-1 to TRBJ1-1; no clear D. V dropped 6 bases and J dropped 0 bases, with 11 bases sitting between them. The CDR3 has 14 amino acids. Germline CDR1 and CDR2: MNHNS and SASEGT. CDR3 DNA: TGTGCCAGCAGGGCAGGCCTCATGAACACTGAAGCTTTCTTT. Translation gives CASRAGLMNTEAFF.

The chain employs TRBV29-1 and TRBJ1-1, with D unresolved. Deletions cut 4 bases from V and 4 bases from J, with 10 bases between. The CDR3 contains 12 residues. CDR1 and CDR2 (germline): SQVTM, ANQGSEA. CDR3 region: CSVVGQITEAFF. In DNA form, the CDR3 reads TGCAGCGTTGTAGGGCAGATCACTGAAGCTTTCTTT.

This chain connects TRBV25-1 to TRBJ2-4; 7 bases are a match to TRBD1. CDR1 and CDR2 (germline): MGHDK, SYGVNS. The CDR3 has 15 amino acids. Unmatched junction bases numbered 8, after V lost 2 bases and J lost 7 bases. The CDR3 coding sequence is TGTGCCAGCAGTGAAAATTTCGGCAGGGGGAACATTCAGTACTTC. This translates into CASSENFGRGNIQYF.

The gene calls are TRBV12-3 or TRBV12-4 and TRBJ2-2; D ambiguous. Trimming took 8 bases from V and 5 from J, leaving 18 bases between them. This CDR3 region has 15 residues. CDR3 DNA sequence: TGTGCCAGCCGTACGGAGCTACTTCGAACCGGGGAGCTGTTTTTT. This sequence encodes CASRTELLRTGELFF.